The 16 T cell receptor beta chains given below trace back to one sample, sequenced in a study of T cells in Graves' hyperthyroidism and ophthalmopathy. It was RNA transcripts that yielded the amplified TCR beta CDR3 regions. The study used the HTBI primer set for a first-round RT-PCR of the TCR CDR3. Via MiXCR, TCRdb re-called the multiplex PCR reads, giving one row per CDR3 protein. This table holds roughly 720,000 distinct CDR3 sequences, 17% found once. Sequenced: blood. The receptors come from a man aged 45-60 years with Graves' hyperthyroidism.

The rearrangement links TRBV20-1 to TRBJ2-3, with D unresolved. The CDR3 sequence is 14 residues long. Germline CDR1 and CDR2: DFQATT and SNEGSKA (reference sequence). The V and J ends lost 2 bases and 0 bases respectively, with 9 bases between them. The CDR3 nucleotides are TGCAGTGCTAGAAAACAGATAAGCACAGATACGCAGTATTTT. Encoded protein: CSARKQISTDTQYF.

Only a few counts were recorded for this clonotype. This chain connects TRBV9 to TRBJ2-1; D possibly corresponds to TRBD2 (6 bases). Germline CDR1 is SGDLS and CDR2 is YYNGEE. This CDR3 has 14 amino acids. V lost 0 bases and J 5 bases, leaving 9 bases between the germline ends. CDR3 coding DNA: TGTGCCAGCAGCGTAGAACTAGCAGACAATGAGCAGTTCTTC. Encoded protein: CASSVELADNEQFF.

Many counts were recorded for this clonotype. The V call is TRBV6-2 or TRBV6-3, the J call TRBJ2-7; 9 bases fit TRBD2. Germline loops: CDR1 MNHEY, CDR2 SVGEGT. The CDR3 runs to 16 residues. V lost 2 bases, J lost 2 bases, and 7 bases stayed unmatched. Here the CDR3 reads CASSYPSAGGTYEQYF. The CDR3 DNA follows: TGTGCCAGCAGTTACCCCTCAGCGGGAGGAACCTACGAGCAGTACTTC.

The rearrangement joins TRBV5-8 to TRBJ2-1; perhaps TRBD2 as D (6 bases). V was clipped by 4 bases and J by 10 bases, with 12 bases between them. The germline CDR1 and CDR2 sequences are SGHTS and YDEGEE. The CDR3 extends over 12 amino acids. The CDR3 loop is CASSHGGQEQFF. CDR3 sequence (DNA): TGTGCCAGCAGCCATGGAGGGCAAGAGCAGTTCTTC.

This chain uses TRBV4-1 with TRBJ2-1; 9 bases agree with TRBD2. With 1 base clipped from V and 6 bases from J, the junction kept 7 bases outside the gene matches. The CDR3 loop spans 16 amino acids. The germline V gene encodes CDR1 MGHRA and CDR2 YSYEKL. The CDR3 bases are TGCGCCAGCAGCCAAGTGAGCGGGGGGAAGGGCAATGAGCAGTTCTTC. It specifies CASSQVSGGKGNEQFF.

This clonotype has at least ten counts. CDR3 region: CASSGGQGAYEQYF. The CDR3 nucleotides read TGTGCCAGCAGTGGGGGACAGGGGGCCTACGAGCAGTACTTC. The rearrangement uses TRBV2 and TRBJ2-7; 11 nucleotides agree with TRBD1. Per germline, CDR1 SNHLY and CDR2 FYNNEI. The junction had 1 base not matched to a gene; V was cut back by 4 bases and J by 2 bases. This CDR3 region has 14 residues. Full variable domain (rest looked up from reference TRBV2 and TRBJ2-7): EPEVTQTPSHQVTQMGQEVILRCVPISNHLYFYWYRQILGQKVEFLVSFYNNEISEKSEIFDDQFSVERPDGSNFTLKIRSTKLEDSAMYFCASSGGQGAYEQYFGPGTRLTVT.

This clonotype was observed at least ten times. This rearrangement joins TRBV30 to TRBJ2-5, with 7 nucleotides matching TRBD2. The CDR3 has 14 residues. V shed 5 bases and J 4 bases; nucleotides not matched to a gene: 10. Germline V gene sequence: CDR1 GTSNPN, CDR2 SVGIG (reference sequence). The DNA of the CDR3 is TGTGCCTGGGGGAAGACATCGGGGGGAGAGACCCAGTACTTC. This encodes CAWGKTSGGETQYF.

This clonotype has a handful of counts. The J gene is TRBJ2-4, the V gene TRBV20-1; D not certain. CDR1 DFQATT and CDR2 SNEGSKA come from the germline V gene (reference sequence). V was shortened by 4 bases and J by 0 bases, with 13 bases between the two germline ends. The CDR3 covers 15 residues. The CDR3 region is CSAMVPGLAKNIQYF. CDR3 DNA: TGCAGTGCTATGGTCCCCGGGTTAGCCAAAAACATTCAGTACTTC.

The chain combines TRBV29-1 with TRBJ1-2, with a possible D match to TRBD1 (5 bases). Germline V gives CDR1 SQVTM, CDR2 ANQGSEA. Trimming removed 7 bases from V and 0 bases from J, with 12 bases in between. The CDR3 runs to 13 residues. The CDR3 nucleotides read TGCAGCGCGGGGGAGGGCGCTAACTATGGCTACACCTTC. Amino acid sequence: CSAGEGANYGYTF. The variable domain in full, completed from reference TRBV29-1 and TRBJ1-2, reads SAVISQKPSRDICQRGTSLTIQCQVDSQVTMMFWYRQQPGQSLTLIATANQGSEATYESGFVIDKFPISRPNLTFSTLTVSNMSPEDSSIYLCSAGEGANYGYTFGSGTRLTVV.

The chain joins TRBV30 to TRBJ1-1; a weak D match, TRBD1 (5 bases). V was clipped by 2 bases and J by 0 bases, with 16 bases between them. The CDR3 has 16 amino acids. Germline V gives CDR1 GTSNPN, CDR2 SVGIG (reference sequence). The CDR3 region has the DNA TGTGCCTGGAGTCGGGACCTGTTACACATGAACACTGAAGCTTTCTTT. Translated, it gives CAWSRDLLHMNTEAFF.

In the case of this clonotype: This may come from a read error, since a much larger clone is one base off. V usage is TRBV28 and J usage is TRBJ1-4; D ambiguous. The CDR3 totals 15 residues. Trimming took 5 bases from V and 5 from J, leaving 15 bases between them. In germline, CDR1 is MDHEN, CDR2 SYDVKM. In DNA form, the CDR3 reads TGTGCCAGCAGTCCCAGTCCCCCTCGCAATGAAAAACTGTTTTTT. This sequence encodes CASSPSPPRNEKLFF.

The chain has TRBV3-1 and TRBJ2-7; 8 bases match TRBD1. Germline V gene lookup returns CDR1 LGHDT and CDR2 YNNKEL (reference sequence). Unmatched junction bases numbered 8, after V lost 3 bases and J lost 1 base. The CDR3 extends over 16 amino acids. The CDR3 here is CASSHFPGQVSYEQYF. The CDR3 bases are TGTGCCAGCAGCCACTTCCCGGGACAGGTTTCCTACGAGCAGTACTTC.

The chain has TRBV30 and TRBJ1-5, with D possibly TRBD1 on 6 matching bases. Germline CDR1 reads GTSNPN; CDR2 reads SVGIG (reference sequence). Trimming cost V 0 bases and J 2 bases, with 23 bases left between them. This CDR3 comprises 19 residues. CDR3 region: CAWSVKGGLLRSGNQPQHF. CDR3 DNA sequence: TGTGCCTGGAGTGTTAAGGGGGGACTCCTAAGATCCGGCAATCAGCCCCAGCATTTT.

This sequence joins TRBV20-1 and TRBJ2-7, with 8 bases matching TRBD2. The CDR3 has 13 amino acids. Germline assignment: CDR1 DFQATT and CDR2 SNEGSKA (reference sequence). After removal of 3 bases from V and 7 bases from J, the junction contained 8 bases not matched to a gene. The CDR3, as DNA: TGCAGTGCTAGTGGTCTAGCGGGCGGGGAGCAGTACTTC. Encoded protein: CSASGLAGGEQYF.

This clonotype came up many times. The chain is built from TRBV7-2 and TRBJ1-4; 9 nucleotides line up with TRBD1. The CDR3 sequence is 14 residues long. V lost 5 bases and J lost 7; bases outside the gene matches: 5. Germline lookup yields CDR1 SGHTA and CDR2 FQGNSA. CDR3 sequence (DNA): TGTGCCAGCAGCATCGACAGGGGGAGTGAAAAACTGTTTTTT. Its protein is CASSIDRGSEKLFF.

V is TRBV7-6 and J is TRBJ2-7, with 14 positions matching TRBD2. Germline V gene sequence: CDR1 SGHVS, CDR2 FNYEAQ. Trimming removed 5 bases from V and 4 bases from J; junction bases left unmatched: 7. The CDR3 loop spans 16 amino acids. The chain's CDR3 is CASSPETSGRGYEQYF. CDR3 in DNA: TGTGCCAGCAGCCCAGAGACTAGCGGGAGGGGATACGAGCAGTACTTC.